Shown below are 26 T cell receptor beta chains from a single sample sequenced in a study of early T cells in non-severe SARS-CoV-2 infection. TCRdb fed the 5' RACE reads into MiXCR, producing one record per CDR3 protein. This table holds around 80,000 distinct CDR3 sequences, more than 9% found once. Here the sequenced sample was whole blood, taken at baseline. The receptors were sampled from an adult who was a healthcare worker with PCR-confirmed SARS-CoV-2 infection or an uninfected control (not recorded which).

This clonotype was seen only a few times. DNA for the CDR3: TGTGCCAGCAGCCAAGAGGGAAAGCGGGCGCAGTATTTT. It encodes CASSQEGKRAQYF. The rearrangement uses TRBV4-2 and TRBJ2-3; D may be TRBD2 (6 bases). The CDR3 consists of 13 residues. Trimming took 0 bases from V and 10 from J, leaving 11 bases between them. Germline lookup yields CDR1 LGHNA and CDR2 YNFKEQ.

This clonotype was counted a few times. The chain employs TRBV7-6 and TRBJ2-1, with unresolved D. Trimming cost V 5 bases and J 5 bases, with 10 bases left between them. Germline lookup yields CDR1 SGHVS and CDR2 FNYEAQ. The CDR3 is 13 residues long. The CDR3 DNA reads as TGTGCCAGCAGCCCCAACACAGACAATGAGCAGTTCTTC. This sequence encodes CASSPNTDNEQFF.

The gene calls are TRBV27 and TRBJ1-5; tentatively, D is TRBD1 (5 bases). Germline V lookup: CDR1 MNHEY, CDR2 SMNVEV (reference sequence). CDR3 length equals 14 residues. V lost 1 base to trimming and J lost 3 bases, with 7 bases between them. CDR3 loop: CASSLLGDNQPQHF. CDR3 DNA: TGTGCCAGCAGTTTATTGGGGGACAATCAGCCCCAGCATTTT.

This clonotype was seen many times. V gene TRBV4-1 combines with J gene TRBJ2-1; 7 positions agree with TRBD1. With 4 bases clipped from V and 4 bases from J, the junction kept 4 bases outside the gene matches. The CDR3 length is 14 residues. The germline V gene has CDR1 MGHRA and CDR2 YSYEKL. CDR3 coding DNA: TGCGCCAGCAGCCCAAAGGACAGGTACAATGAGCAGTTCTTC. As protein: CASSPKDRYNEQFF.

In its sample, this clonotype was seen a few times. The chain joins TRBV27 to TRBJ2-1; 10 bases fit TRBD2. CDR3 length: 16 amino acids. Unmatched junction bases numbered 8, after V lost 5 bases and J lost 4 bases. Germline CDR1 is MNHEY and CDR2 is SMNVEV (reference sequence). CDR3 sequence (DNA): TGTGCCAGCAGTCCTCCGGGACTAGCGCTATACAATGAGCAGTTCTTC. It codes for CASSPPGLALYNEQFF.

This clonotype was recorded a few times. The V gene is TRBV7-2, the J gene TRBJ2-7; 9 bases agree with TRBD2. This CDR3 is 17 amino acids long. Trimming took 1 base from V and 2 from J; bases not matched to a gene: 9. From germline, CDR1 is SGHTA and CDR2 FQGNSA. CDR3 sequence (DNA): TGTGCCAGCAGCTTAGGACGAGCGGGAGGAACCACCTACGAGCAGTACTTC. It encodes CASSLGRAGGTTYEQYF.

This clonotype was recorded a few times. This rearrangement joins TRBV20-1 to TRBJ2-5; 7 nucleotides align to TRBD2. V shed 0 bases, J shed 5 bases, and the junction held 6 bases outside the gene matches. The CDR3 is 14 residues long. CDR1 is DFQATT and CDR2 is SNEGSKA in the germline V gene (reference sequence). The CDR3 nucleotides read TGCAGTGCTAGAGAGGCGGGAGCGGCGGAGACCCAGTACTTC. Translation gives CSAREAGAAETQYF.

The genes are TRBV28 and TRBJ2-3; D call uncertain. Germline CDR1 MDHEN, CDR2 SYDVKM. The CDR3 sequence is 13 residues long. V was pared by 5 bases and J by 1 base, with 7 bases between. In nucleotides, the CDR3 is TGTGCCAGCAGTGGCAGCGGCACAGATACGCAGTATTTT. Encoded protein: CASSGSGTDTQYF.

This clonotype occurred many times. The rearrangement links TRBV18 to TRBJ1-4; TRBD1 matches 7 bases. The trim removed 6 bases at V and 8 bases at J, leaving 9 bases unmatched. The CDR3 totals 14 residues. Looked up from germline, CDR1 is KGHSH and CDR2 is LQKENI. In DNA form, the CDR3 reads TGTGCCAGCTCTCGACAGGGAATGAGCGAAAAACTGTTTTTT. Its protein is CASSRQGMSEKLFF.

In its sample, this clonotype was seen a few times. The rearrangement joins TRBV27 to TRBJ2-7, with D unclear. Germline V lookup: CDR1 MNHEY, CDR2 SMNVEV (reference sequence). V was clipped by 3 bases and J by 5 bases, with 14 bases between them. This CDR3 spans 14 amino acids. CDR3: CASSFTETMHEQYF. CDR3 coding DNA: TGTGCCAGCAGTTTTACTGAGACCATGCACGAGCAGTACTTC.

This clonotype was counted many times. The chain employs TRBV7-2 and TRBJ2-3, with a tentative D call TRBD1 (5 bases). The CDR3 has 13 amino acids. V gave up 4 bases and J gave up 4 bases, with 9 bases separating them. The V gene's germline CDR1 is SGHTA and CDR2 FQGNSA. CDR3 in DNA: TGTGCCAGCAGCTCTCAGGGCTCAGATACGCAGTATTTT. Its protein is CASSSQGSDTQYF. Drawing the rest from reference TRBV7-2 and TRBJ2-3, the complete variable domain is GAGVSQSPSNKVTEKGKDVELRCDPISGHTALYWYRQSLGQGLEFLIYFQGNSAPDKSGLPSDRFSAERTGGSVSTLTIQRTQQEDSAVYLCASSSQGSDTQYFGPGTRLTVL.

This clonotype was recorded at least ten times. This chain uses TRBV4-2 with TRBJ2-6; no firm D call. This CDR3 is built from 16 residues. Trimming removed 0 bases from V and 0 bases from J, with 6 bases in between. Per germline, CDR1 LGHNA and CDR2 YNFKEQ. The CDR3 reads CASSQEVGSGANVLTF. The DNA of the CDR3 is TGTGCCAGCAGCCAAGAAGTAGGCTCTGGGGCCAACGTCCTGACTTTC.

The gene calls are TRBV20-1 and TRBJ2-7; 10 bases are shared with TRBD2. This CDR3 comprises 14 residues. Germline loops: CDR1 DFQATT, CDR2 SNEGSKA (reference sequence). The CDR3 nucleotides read TGCAGCTTCTCAGGAGCGGGAGGGGGCTACGAGCAGTACTTC. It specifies CSFSGAGGGYEQYF.

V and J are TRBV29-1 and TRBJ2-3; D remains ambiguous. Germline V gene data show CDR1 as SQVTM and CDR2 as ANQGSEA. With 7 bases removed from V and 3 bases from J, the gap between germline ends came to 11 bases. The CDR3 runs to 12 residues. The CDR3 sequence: CSDRGTTDTQYF. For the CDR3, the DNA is TGCAGCGACCGTGGAACGACAGATACGCAGTATTTT.

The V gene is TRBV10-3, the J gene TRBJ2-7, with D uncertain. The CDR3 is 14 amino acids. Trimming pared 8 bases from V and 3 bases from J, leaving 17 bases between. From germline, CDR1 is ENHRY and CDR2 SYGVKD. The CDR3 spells CAIGYKDLFYEQYF. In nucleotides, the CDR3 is TGTGCCATCGGGTACAAGGACCTGTTCTACGAGCAGTACTTC.

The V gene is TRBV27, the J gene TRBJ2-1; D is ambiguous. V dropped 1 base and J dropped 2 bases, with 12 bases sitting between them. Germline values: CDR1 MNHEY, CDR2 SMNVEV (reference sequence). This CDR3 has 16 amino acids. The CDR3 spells CASSLFTEGTYNEQFF. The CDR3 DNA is TGTGCCAGCAGTTTATTTACGGAAGGGACCTACAATGAGCAGTTCTTC.

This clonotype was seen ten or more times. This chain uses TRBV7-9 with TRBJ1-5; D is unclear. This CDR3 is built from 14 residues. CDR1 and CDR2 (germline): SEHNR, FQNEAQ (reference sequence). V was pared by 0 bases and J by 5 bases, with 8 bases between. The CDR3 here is CASSLAVVDQPQHF. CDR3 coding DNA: TGTGCCAGCAGCTTAGCGGTGGTAGATCAGCCCCAGCATTTT. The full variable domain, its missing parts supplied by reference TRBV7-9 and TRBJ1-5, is DTGVSQNPRHKITKRGQNVTFRCDPISEHNRLYWYRQTLGQGPEFLTYFQNEAQLEKSRLLSDRFSAERPKGSFSTLEIQRTEQGDSAMYLCASSLAVVDQPQHFGDGTRLSIL.

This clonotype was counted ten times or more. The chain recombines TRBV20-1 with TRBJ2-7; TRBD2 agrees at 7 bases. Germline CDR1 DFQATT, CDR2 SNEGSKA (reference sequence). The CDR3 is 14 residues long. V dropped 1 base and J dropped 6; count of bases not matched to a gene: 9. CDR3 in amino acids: CSARAGGGMSEQYF. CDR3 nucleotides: TGCAGTGCTAGAGCGGGAGGCGGGATGTCCGAGCAGTACTTC.

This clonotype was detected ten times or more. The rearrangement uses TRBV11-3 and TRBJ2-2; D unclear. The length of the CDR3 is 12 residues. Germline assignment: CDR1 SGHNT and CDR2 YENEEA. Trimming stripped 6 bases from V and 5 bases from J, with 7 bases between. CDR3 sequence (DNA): TGTGCCAGCAGTATCACAACCGGGGAGCTGTTTTTT. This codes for CASSITTGELFF. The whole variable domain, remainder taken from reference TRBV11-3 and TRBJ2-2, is EAGVVQSPRYKIIEKKQPVAFWCNPISGHNTLYWYLQNLGQGPELLIRYENEEAVDDSQLPKDRFSAERLKGVDSTLKIQPAELGDSAVYLCASSITTGELFFGEGSRLTVL.

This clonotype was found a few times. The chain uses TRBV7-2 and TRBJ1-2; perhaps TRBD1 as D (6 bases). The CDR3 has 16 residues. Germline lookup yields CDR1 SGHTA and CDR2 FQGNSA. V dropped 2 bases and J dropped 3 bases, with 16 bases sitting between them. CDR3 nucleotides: TGTGCCAGCAGCTTAATCGGTACAGGGAGATACTATGGCTACACCTTC. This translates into CASSLIGTGRYYGYTF.

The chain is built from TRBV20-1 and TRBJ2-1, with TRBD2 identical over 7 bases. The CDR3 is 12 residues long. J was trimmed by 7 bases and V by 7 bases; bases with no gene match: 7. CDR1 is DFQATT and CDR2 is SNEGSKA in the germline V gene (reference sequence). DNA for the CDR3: TGCAGTGTTGTCCGACTAGCAAATGAGCAGTTCTTC. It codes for CSVVRLANEQFF.

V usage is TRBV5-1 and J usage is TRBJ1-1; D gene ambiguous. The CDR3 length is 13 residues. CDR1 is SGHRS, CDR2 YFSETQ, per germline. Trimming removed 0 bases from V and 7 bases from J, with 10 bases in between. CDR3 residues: CASSLAGNDEAFF. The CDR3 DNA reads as TGCGCCAGCAGCTTGGCCGGAAATGATGAAGCTTTCTTT.

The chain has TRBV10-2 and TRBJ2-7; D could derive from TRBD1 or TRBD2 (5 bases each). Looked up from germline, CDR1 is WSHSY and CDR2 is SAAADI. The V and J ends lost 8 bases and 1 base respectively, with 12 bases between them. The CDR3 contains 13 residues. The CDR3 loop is CASGARTSYEQYF. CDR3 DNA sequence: TGCGCCAGCGGGGCACGGACTTCCTACGAGCAGTACTTC.

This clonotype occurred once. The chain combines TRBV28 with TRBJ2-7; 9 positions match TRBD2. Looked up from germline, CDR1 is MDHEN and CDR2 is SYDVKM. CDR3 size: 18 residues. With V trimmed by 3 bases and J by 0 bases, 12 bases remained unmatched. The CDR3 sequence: CASSFSTAGTSSSYEQYF. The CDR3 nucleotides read TGTGCCAGCAGTTTTAGTACCGCCGGGACTAGCAGCTCCTACGAGCAGTACTTC.

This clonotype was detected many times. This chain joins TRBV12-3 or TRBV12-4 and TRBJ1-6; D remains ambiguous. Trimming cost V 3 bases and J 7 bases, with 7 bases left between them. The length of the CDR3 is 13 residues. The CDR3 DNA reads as TGTGCCAGCAGTTTCGCGGAGAATTCACCCCTCCACTTT. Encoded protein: CASSFAENSPLHF.

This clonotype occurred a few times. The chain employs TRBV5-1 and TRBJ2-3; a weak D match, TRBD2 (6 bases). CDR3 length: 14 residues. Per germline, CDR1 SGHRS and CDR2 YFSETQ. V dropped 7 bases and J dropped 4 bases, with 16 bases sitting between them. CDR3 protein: CASSAWRVPDTQYF. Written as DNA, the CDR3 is TGCGCCAGCTCCGCTTGGAGGGTCCCAGATACGCAGTATTTT.